This is a list of T cell receptor beta chains from one sample in a study of cytomegalovirus exposure and HLA in healthy donors. Produced via immunoSEQ multiplex PCR; TCRdb's table is partial and in-frame only. The sample shows about 120,000 clones, about 78% of them seen only once. The sample taken for sequencing was PBMCs. These receptors originate from a female donor in good health and CMV-seronegative. CDR3s include the opening cysteine and the closing phenylalanine or tryptophan. A D gene is named only where the DNA matches it firmly. Where a row states a size, it is once, few, many or the class of an expanded clone; other rows omit it.

cdr3_nt cdr3_aa j_call clone_size d_call v_call
TGTGCCAGCAGTTACTCTCAGGGCAATCAGCCCCAGCATTTT CASSYSQGNQPQHF TRBJ1-5 - - TRBV6-5
TGTGCCAGCAGCCCACAGGCGGAGACCTCCTACGAGCAGTACTTC CASSPQAETSYEQYF TRBJ2-7 - - TRBV7-2
TGTGCCAGCAGTTTATGGTCCGGGTTTAATCAGCCCCAGCATTTT CASSLWSGFNQPQHF TRBJ1-5 - - TRBV28
TGTGCCAGCACGAGGGAAAACACCGGGGAGCTGTTTTTT CASTRENTGELFF TRBJ2-2 few - TRBV2
TGTGCCAGCAGCGTAGCTAGCGGGAGCACAGATACGCAGTATTTT CASSVASGSTDTQYF TRBJ2-3 - TRBD2 TRBV9
TGCGCCAGCAGCCAAGGGTTGACGGGAGAGACTGAAGCTTTCTTT CASSQGLTGETEAFF TRBJ1-1 - - TRBV4-3
TGTGCCCACGGGATCTACGAGCAGTACTTC CAHGIYEQYF TRBJ2-7 - - TRBV30
TGCAGCGCCGAGGATGCCGACTATGGCTACACCTTC CSAEDADYGYTF TRBJ1-2 - - TRBV29-1
TGTGCCATCAGTGTGCACCTCGCGAGCACCGGGGAGCTGTTTTTT CAISVHLASTGELFF TRBJ2-2 - - TRBV10-3
TGTGCCAGCAGCTGGACAGGGGACGGAAACACCATATATTTT CASSWTGDGNTIYF TRBJ1-3 few TRBD1 TRBV5-8
TGTGCCAGCAGTTTAGGGGGGGTGGATCGGCCCCAGCATTTT CASSLGGVDRPQHF TRBJ1-5 - - TRBV28
TGTGCCTGGAACAGGGAAGAAAACACCATATATTTT CAWNREENTIYF TRBJ1-3 - - TRBV30
TGTGCCAGCTCACCAATTTCACAGGGGACCTACGAGCAGTACTTC CASSPISQGTYEQYF TRBJ2-7 - TRBD1 TRBV18
TGTGCCTGGAGTGTGACAGTTGGGACTGAAGCTTTCTTT CAWSVTVGTEAFF TRBJ1-1 - - TRBV30
TGTGCCAGCAGCCACTTAGCGGGAGGAAGGAGGGAGACCCAGTACTTC CASSHLAGGRRETQYF TRBJ2-5 - TRBD2 TRBV14
TGTGCCAGCAGTTCAGAACAGTTAAATGAAAAACTGTTTTTT CASSSEQLNEKLFF TRBJ1-4 - - TRBV28
TGTGCCAGTAGCCCCATTAGGACAGTTCGCTACGAGCAGTACTTC CASSPIRTVRYEQYF TRBJ2-7 - - TRBV19